This note documents a single T cell receptor beta chain sequence. Its antigen remains unidentified. This sample was included in a study of TIL therapy for anti-PD-1-resistant metastatic lung cancer. For the study at large: Most patients had lung adenocarcinoma; a handful of tumors were EGFR-mutant, two ALK-rearranged; half smoked currently or formerly. Median tumor mutation burden was 1.5 mutations per megabase. Study results and caveats: Treatment-naive, never-smoker and oncogene-addicted patients were overrepresented in this highly selected cohort.

Sequencing used immunoSEQ v3. TCRdb's table, derived via immunoSEQ multiplex PCR, lists solely in-frame clones and lacks some. Here the sample spans about 26,000 clones, approximately 57% being singletons. Noted time point: pre-treatment sample, taken before nivolumab and TIL therapy. Most excised metastases sampled were pleural nodules or supraclavicular lymph nodes. Patients were adults with stage 4 NSCLC. This CDR3 has 14 amino acids. Germline values: CDR1 MGHRA, CDR2 YSYEKL. Trimming at V came to 2 bases and at J to 2 bases, leaving 3 bases not matched to a gene. This specimen was tumor tissue, taken at baseline. This receptor was identified in a woman aged 30-85 years with non-small cell lung cancer. This chain connects TRBV4-1 to TRBJ2-7, with 7 positions matching TRBD1. CDR3 sequence (DNA): TGCGCCAGCAGCCAAACGACAGGGACCTACGAGCAGTACTTC. Translated: CASSQTTGTYEQYF.